A selection of T cell receptor beta chains follows, all from one sample in a study of blood T cell repertoires in COVID-19. Here immunoSEQ multiplex PCR was the method, and the copy in TCRdb shows in-frame clones only, minus some. In the table there are approximately 70,000 clones, 75% to 95% of which are singletons. The sequenced material came from peripheral blood. Source of these receptors: a woman aged 60-75 years with active COVID-19. The CDR3 runs from the conserved cysteine through the conserved F or W. The D gene is left open where the match is weak. The size of a clone is reported for some rows only, either as once, few or many, or as a class for expanded clones.

>14|-|once|TRBV7-9|TRBJ2-6
CASSAPSGANVLTF
TGTGCCAGCAGCGCGCCCTCTGGGGCCAACGTCCTGACTTTC
>15|TRBD1|-|TRBV3-1/TRBV3-2|TRBJ1-1
CASSQPGQGGTEAFF
TGTGCCAGCAGCCAACCTGGACAGGGTGGAACTGAAGCTTTCTTT
>14|-|-|TRBV19|TRBJ1-5
CATHSGVGNQPQHF
TGTGCCACCCACTCAGGGGTGGGCAATCAGCCCCAGCATTTT
>17|TRBD2|once|TRBV5-1|TRBJ2-2
CASSLGTSGSSTGELFF
TGCGCCAGCAGCTTGGGGACTAGCGGGAGTTCGACCGGGGAGCTGTTTTTT
>15|TRBD1|-|TRBV3-1/TRBV3-2|TRBJ1-5
CASSQEATGLQPQHF
TGTGCCAGCAGCCAAGAGGCGACAGGGCTCCAGCCCCAGCATTTT
>15|-|-|TRBV2|TRBJ2-7
CASSEDRAATYEQYF
TGTGCCAGCAGTGAAGACAGGGCTGCAACCTACGAGCAGTACTTC
>14|TRBD2|-|TRBV10-2|TRBJ2-3
CAIQREDHTDTQYF
TGCGCCATACAGCGGGAGGATCACACAGATACGCAGTATTTT
>18|TRBD1|few|TRBV4-1|TRBJ1-3
CASSLVGTASASGNTIYF
TGCGCCAGCAGCCTGGTGGGGACAGCCTCTGCCTCTGGAAACACCATATATTTT
>15|-|-|TRBV18|TRBJ2-1
CASSPPGQPTNEQFF
TGTGCCAGCTCACCCCCGGGACAACCAACCAATGAGCAGTTCTTC
>16|TRBD2|once|TRBV18|TRBJ2-5
CASSPIVRGIQETQYF
TGTGCCAGCTCACCAATCGTGCGGGGGATACAAGAGACCCAGTACTTC
>15|-|few|TRBV6-1|TRBJ2-3
CASSEAVSRWDTQYF
TGTGCCAGCAGTGAAGCGGTTTCCCGGTGGGATACGCAGTATTTT
>15|TRBD2|-|TRBV18|TRBJ2-1
CASSPSGRAENEQFF
TGTGCCAGCTCACCGAGCGGGAGGGCCGAGAATGAGCAGTTCTTC
>12|-|-|TRBV5-4|TRBJ2-1
CASSLRWNEQFF
TGTGCCAGCAGCTTACGGTGGAATGAGCAGTTCTTC
>16|-|-|TRBV4-2|TRBJ2-3
CASSSGPGMSTDTQYF
TGTGCCAGCAGCTCCGGGCCCGGGATGTCGACAGATACGCAGTATTTT
>15|TRBD1|-|TRBV28|TRBJ2-1
CASSRGQGPYNEQFF
TGTGCCAGCAGCCGGGGACAGGGACCCTACAATGAGCAGTTCTTC
>16|TRBD2|-|TRBV7-2|TRBJ2-5
CASSLGGLPSGETQYF
TGTGCCAGCAGCTTAGGGGGACTACCCTCGGGGGAGACCCAGTACTTC